The source of this TCR beta chain is a study of shared clonotypes between healthy human individuals. Study-level information: For every donor, three CD4 naive, three CD4 memory, two CD8 naive and one CD8 memory plates were used.

Germline-derived CDR1 and CDR2 are KGHSH and LQKENI. Trimming left V 8 bases short and J 6 bases short, with 17 bases between. The CDR3 extends over 13 amino acids. For every subset, genomic DNA was evenly distributed across several immunoSEQ plates. TCRdb keeps only in-frame clones here, not all; method: immunoSEQ multiplex PCR. The sample lists around 750,000 clones, approximately 79% occurring once. This chain joins TRBV18 and TRBJ2-7; perhaps TRBD2 as D (5 bases). This clonotype originated in a woman in her twenties or thirties in good health. Sample: memory CD4+ T cells sorted from blood. Subset here: CD45RA-negative fraction. CDR3 bases: TGTGCCAGCCGTCCGGGGAGCGATGGCGAGCAGTACTTC. Protein: CASRPGSDGEQYF.